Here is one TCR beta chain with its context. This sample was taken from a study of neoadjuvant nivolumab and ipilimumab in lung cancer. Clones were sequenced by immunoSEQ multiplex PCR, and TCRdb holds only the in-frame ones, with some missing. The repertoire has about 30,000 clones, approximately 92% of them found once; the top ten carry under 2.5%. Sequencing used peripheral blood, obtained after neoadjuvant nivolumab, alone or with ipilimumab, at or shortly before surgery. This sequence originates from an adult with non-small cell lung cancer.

CDR3 protein: CASSLVFQFEAFF. CDR3 DNA sequence: TGTGCCAGCAGCTTAGTTTTCCAGTTTGAAGCTTTCTTT. The J gene is TRBJ1-1, the V gene TRBV7-9, with unresolved D. Germline CDR1 and CDR2: SEHNR and FQNEAQ (reference sequence). V lost 1 base and J lost 7, with 10 bases in between. The CDR3 sequence is 13 residues long.